This TCR beta chain was sequenced for a study of Ad26.COV2.S vaccination and SARS-CoV-2 variants. Background on the study: The COV1001 Ad26.COV2.S trial arm included the donor. Study-level results: Measurements of TCR breadth and depth may have given underestimates of the total T cell responses.

Regarding treatment: roughly 19 received Ad26.COV2.S at low or high dose, single or two shots; 5 received placebo; per-sample allocation not given. The samples were gathered on day 63 after the first injection of vaccine or placebo. An Ad26 vector that expressed Wuhan-strain SARS-CoV-2 spike constituted the vaccine. As regards this clone: Antigen specificity is unknown.

Sequencing was performed with immunoSEQ multiplex PCR; in TCRdb, only in-frame clones are kept and a portion is missing. The profile shows about 350,000 clones, approximately 90% of them singletons. Germline loops: CDR1 LGHDT, CDR2 YNNKEL (reference sequence). This CDR3 contains 13 residues. Trimming removed 1 base at V and 2 bases at J, with 3 bases between. This receptor was identified in a person between 18 and 65 years old who received the Ad26.COV2.S COVID-19 vaccine or a placebo. The rearrangement links TRBV3-1 (or the pseudogene TRBV3-2) to TRBJ2-1; no clear D. The sample consisted of peripheral blood, taken in a trial of Ad26.COV2.S vaccine versus placebo. CDR3: CASSQVTYNEQFF. The CDR3 nucleotides read TGTGCCAGCAGCCAAGTCACCTACAATGAGCAGTTCTTC.